This passage covers 5 T cell receptor beta chains from one sample sequenced in a study of blood T cells in healthy people across ages. The authors ran a second PCR of about 6 to 11 cycles using a sample-barcoded 5' primer and a J-beta primer mix. A single record per CDR3 protein comes from TCRdb applying MiXCR to the 5' RACE reads. Among around 800,000 distinct CDR3 sequences, around half were seen once, and the ten largest hold roughly 37%. Sequenced material: blood. Source of these receptors: a man aged 80 or over in good health.

This clonotype came up a few times. The chain carries TRBV30 and TRBJ2-1; 9 nucleotides match TRBD2. The CDR3 sequence is 14 residues long. V gave up 5 bases and J gave up 7 bases; unmatched junction bases: 9. The germline CDR1 and CDR2 sequences are GTSNPN and SVGIG (reference sequence). The CDR3 DNA is TGTGCCTGGGGGGGTGGACTAGCGCAAAATGAGCAGTTCTTC. Its protein product is CAWGGGLAQNEQFF.

This clonotype has more than one count but fewer than ten. This chain connects TRBV6-5 to TRBJ2-6, with D perhaps matching TRBD1 (6 bases). The V end lost 6 bases, the J end lost 6 bases, and 12 bases lay between the germline ends. In germline, CDR1 is MNHEY, CDR2 SVGAGI. This CDR3 is built from 14 residues. The CDR3 coding sequence is TGTGCCAGCAGACAGGGCCGGGAGGCCAACGTCCTGACTTTC. This codes for CASRQGREANVLTF.

This clonotype has more than one count but fewer than ten. This chain connects TRBV7-3 to TRBJ2-3; 14 bases map to TRBD2. Germline CDR1 SGHTA, CDR2 FQGTGA. The ends lost 5 bases at V and 4 bases at J; junction bases unmatched: 11. CDR3 size: 18 residues. CDR3 sequence reads: CASSVPGTSGSLPDTQYF. The CDR3 bases are TGTGCCAGCAGCGTCCCCGGGACTAGCGGGAGTTTGCCAGATACGCAGTATTTT.

The chain combines TRBV12-3 or TRBV12-4 with TRBJ2-5, with D maybe TRBD2 (5 bases). The V end was cut by 9 bases, the J end by 11 bases, with 25 bases between. This CDR3 has 14 residues. CDR3 sequence reads: CASSPPAPSGEQYF. CDR3 coding DNA: TGTGCCAGTAGCCCCCCAGCGCCTTCCGGGGAGCAGTACTTC.

This chain links TRBV7-7 with TRBJ2-7, with 7 bases lining up with TRBD1. The V segment lost 5 bases and the J segment 0 bases; nucleotides outside the gene matches: 7. The CDR3 is 15 amino acids. Germline V gene data show CDR1 as SSHAT and CDR2 as FNYEAQ (reference sequence). The CDR3 reads CASSQDAGGSYEQYF. The CDR3 DNA reads TGTGCCAGCAGCCAAGATGCAGGGGGCTCCTACGAGCAGTACTTC.